This passage covers 15 T cell receptor beta chains from one sample sequenced in a study of T-cell memory formation after mild COVID-19. Using its own MiXCR run on the 5' RACE reads, TCRdb lists one record per CDR3 protein. In the table there are 150,000 to 200,000 distinct CDR3 sequences, 20% to 25% of which are singletons. The sample was PBMCs or a T cell subset sorted from them (not recorded which). Receptors originate from an adult woman who had mild COVID-19 (a few samples of this study predate the infection). Cell type and time point are not known.

This clonotype was observed many times. V and J are TRBV7-3 and TRBJ2-1; 7 bases agree with TRBD2. The junction had 5 bases not matched to a gene; V was cut back by 5 bases and J by 4 bases. The CDR3 sequence is 14 residues long. Germline CDR1 is SGHTA and CDR2 is FQGTGA. The CDR3 protein is CASSLSGAYNEQFF. The CDR3 DNA is TGTGCCAGCAGCCTCAGCGGGGCTTACAATGAGCAGTTCTTC.

V usage is TRBV7-9 and J usage is TRBJ1-3; D is ambiguous. V lost 1 base to trimming and J lost 2 bases, with 6 bases between them. The CDR3 has 14 residues. Germline V gives CDR1 SEHNR, CDR2 FQNEAQ (reference sequence). The CDR3 spells CASSLGSAGNTIYF. In nucleotides, the CDR3 is TGTGCCAGCAGCTTAGGGTCGGCTGGAAACACCATATATTTT. Full variable domain (remainder filled in from reference TRBV7-9 and TRBJ1-3): DTGVSQNPRHKITKRGQNVTFRCDPISEHNRLYWYRQTLGQGPEFLTYFQNEAQLEKSRLLSDRFSAERPKGSFSTLEIQRTEQGDSAMYLCASSLGSAGNTIYFGEGSWLTVV.

The chain combines TRBV12-3 or TRBV12-4 with TRBJ1-2; D not certain. V was shortened by 0 bases and J by 2 bases, with 16 bases between the two germline ends. The CDR3 has 17 residues. The CDR3 is CASSLAVWGPVNYGYTF. In DNA form, the CDR3 reads TGTGCCAGCAGTTTAGCGGTTTGGGGTCCCGTCAACTATGGCTACACCTTC.

This clonotype was observed a handful of times. The rearrangement joins TRBV6-1 to TRBJ1-2; a weak D match, TRBD1 (5 bases). Looked up from germline, CDR1 is MNHNS and CDR2 is SASEGT. The CDR3 runs 17 residues. V was pared by 1 base and J by 2 bases, with 17 bases between. Here the CDR3 reads CASSEDPRGEYNYGYTF. CDR3 coding DNA: TGTGCCAGCAGTGAAGACCCCCGGGGGGAGTACAACTATGGCTACACCTTC.

There are a few counts of this clonotype. The genes are TRBV27 and TRBJ1-6; D ambiguous. The CDR3 totals 14 residues. Trimming pared 0 bases from V and 8 bases from J, leaving 8 bases between. Germline V lookup: CDR1 MNHEY, CDR2 SMNVEV (reference sequence). For the CDR3, the DNA is TGTGCCAGCAGTTTATCAGACGTAGATTCACCCCTCCACTTT. Amino acids: CASSLSDVDSPLHF.

This clonotype was seen repeatedly, ten times or more. V usage is TRBV27 and J usage is TRBJ2-3, with D uncertain. Trimming shortened V by 6 bases and J by 0 bases, and 4 bases separated the two germline ends. CDR3 length equals 12 residues. Germline-derived CDR1 and CDR2 are MNHEY and SMNVEV (reference sequence). In DNA form, the CDR3 reads TGTGCCAGCAGCCCTAGCACAGATACGCAGTATTTT. This sequence encodes CASSPSTDTQYF.

This clonotype occurred a few times. The V and J genes are TRBV7-3 and TRBJ2-3; D is unclear. The V and J ends lost 5 bases and 2 bases respectively, with 8 bases between them. CDR3 length: 13 residues. From germline, CDR1 is SGHTA and CDR2 FQGTGA. This CDR3 is CASSPHTTDTQYF. CDR3 coding DNA: TGTGCCAGCAGCCCTCACACCACAGATACGCAGTATTTT.

The genes are TRBV6-5 and TRBJ2-7; D may match TRBD1 or TRBD2 (5 bases each). Deletions cut 0 bases from V and 5 bases from J, with 11 bases between. Germline V gives CDR1 MNHEY, CDR2 SVGAGI. This CDR3 has 14 amino acids. In nucleotides, the CDR3 is TGTGCCAGCAGTTACTCGACGGGGCGCAACGAGCAGTACTTC. Amino acids: CASSYSTGRNEQYF.

This clonotype has a handful of counts. The V call is TRBV27, the J call TRBJ2-1; 7 bases agree with TRBD2. The J segment lost 9 bases and the V segment lost 3 bases, leaving 11 bases of the junction unmatched. Germline V gene lookup returns CDR1 MNHEY and CDR2 SMNVEV (reference sequence). The CDR3 sequence is 15 residues long. The CDR3 reads CASSFSLGRGSEQFF. CDR3 DNA sequence: TGTGCCAGCAGTTTCTCCCTGGGGCGGGGGAGTGAGCAGTTCTTC.

V gene TRBV9 combines with J gene TRBJ2-3, with D uncertain. In germline, CDR1 is SGDLS, CDR2 YYNGEE. The CDR3 totals 15 residues. The V and J ends lost 0 bases and 1 base respectively, with 9 bases between them. The DNA for the CDR3 is TGTGCCAGCAGCGTAGTGAGCAGCCGCACAGATACGCAGTATTTT. This codes for CASSVVSSRTDTQYF. Using reference TRBV9 and TRBJ2-3 for the parts outside the CDR3, the full variable domain is DSGVTQTPKHLITATGQRVTLRCSPRSGDLSVYWYQQSLDQGLQFLIQYYNGEERAKGNILERFSAQQFPDLHSELNLSSLELGDSALYFCASSVVSSRTDTQYFGPGTRLTVL.

The chain is built from TRBV9 and TRBJ2-3, with D possibly matching TRBD1 (6 bases). The CDR3 runs to 17 residues. V was pared by 0 bases and J by 6 bases, with 20 bases between. Germline lookup yields CDR1 SGDLS and CDR2 YYNGEE. The CDR3 loop reads CASSVVETGFLWDTQYF. DNA of the CDR3: TGTGCCAGCAGCGTAGTAGAAACAGGGTTTCTTTGGGATACGCAGTATTTT.

V gene TRBV5-5 combines with J gene TRBJ1-1; D gene ambiguous. V was clipped by 0 bases and J by 7 bases, with 10 bases between them. Looked up from germline, CDR1 is SGHKS and CDR2 is YYEKEE (reference sequence). The CDR3 loop spans 13 amino acids. The CDR3 nucleotides are TGTGCCAGCAGCTTGGGGTTCGGAAATGAAGCTTTCTTT. Translated, it gives CASSLGFGNEAFF. The full variable domain, with the rest looked up from reference TRBV5-5 and TRBJ1-1, is DAGVTQSPTHLIKTRGQQVTLRCSPISGHKSVSWYQQVLGQGPQFIFQYYEKEERGRGNFPDRFSARQFPNYSSELNVNALLLGDSALYLCASSLGFGNEAFFGQGTRLTVV.

This rearrangement joins TRBV29-1 to TRBJ2-5; D is uncertain. Germline loops: CDR1 SQVTM, CDR2 ANQGSEA. Between the trimmed V and J ends, which lost 3 bases and 0 bases, there was a span of 5 bases. The CDR3 has 12 amino acids. The CDR3 DNA reads as TGCAGCGTTGATTGGGACCAAGAGACCCAGTACTTC. Protein: CSVDWDQETQYF.

This clonotype has a count of ten or more. This chain uses TRBV7-9 with TRBJ2-7; D unclear. Trimming left V 4 bases short and J 0 bases short, with 13 bases between. The germline CDR1 and CDR2 sequences are SEHNR and FQNEAQ (reference sequence). The CDR3 has 15 residues. The DNA of the CDR3 is TGTGCCAGCAGCTCCGGGCTACCAGGCTCCTACGAGCAGTACTTC. It specifies CASSSGLPGSYEQYF. Using reference TRBV7-9 and TRBJ2-7 for the parts outside the CDR3, the full variable domain is DTGVSQNPRHKITKRGQNVTFRCDPISEHNRLYWYRQTLGQGPEFLTYFQNEAQLEKSRLLSDRFSAERPKGSFSTLEIQRTEQGDSAMYLCASSSGLPGSYEQYFGPGTRLTVT.

The chain is built from TRBV20-1 and TRBJ1-2, with 10 bases identical to TRBD1. CDR1 is DFQATT and CDR2 is SNEGSKA in the germline V gene (reference sequence). The CDR3 loop spans 15 amino acids. The trim removed 5 bases at V and 3 bases at J, leaving 9 bases unmatched. In DNA, the CDR3 is TGCAGTGCTTTACGTCCCGGGACAGGGGACTATGGCTACACCTTC. Translated: CSALRPGTGDYGYTF.